These 10 T cell receptor beta chains share one sample of origin, sequenced in a study of T cell changes during pregnancy in multiple sclerosis. The data were produced by immunoSEQ multiplex PCR, yet TCRdb's version contains in-frame clones alone and is incomplete. The repertoire consists of 30,000 to 40,000 clones, with just over 90% occurring once and the leading ten covering 0.47%. The sample was CD4+ T cells from peripheral blood mononuclear cells, taken in the first trimester of pregnancy. These receptors were collected from a female donor in good health, enrolled as a control in a pregnancy study.

V is TRBV5-8 and J is TRBJ2-5; D call uncertain. V was trimmed by 3 bases and J by 9 bases, leaving 18 bases between them. The CDR3 has 14 amino acids. Germline-derived CDR1 and CDR2 are SGHTS and YDEGEE. The CDR3 DNA follows: TGTGCCAGCAGCTCGGTACTCCAAAAAGTGGCCCAGTACTTC. It codes for CASSSVLQKVAQYF. Full variable domain (missing parts from reference TRBV5-8 and TRBJ2-5): EAGVTQSPTHLIKTRGQQATLRCSPISGHTSVYWYQQALGLGLQFLLWYDEGEERNRGNFPPRFSGRQFPNYSSELNVNALELEDSALYLCASSSVLQKVAQYFGPGTRLLVL.

The gene calls are TRBV19 and TRBJ1-3; D is undetermined. CDR3 length equals 13 residues. Germline V lookup: CDR1 LNHDA, CDR2 SQIVND (reference sequence). The V end lost 7 bases, the J end lost 4 bases, and 11 bases lay between the germline ends. The CDR3 DNA sequence: TGTGCCAGTACCCAGCAGCGGGGAAACACCATATATTTT. Amino acid sequence: CASTQQRGNTIYF.

This clone is a singleton in its sample. The V call is TRBV4-1, the J call TRBJ1-2, with 10 positions matching TRBD1. V shed 0 bases and J 8 bases; nucleotides not matched to a gene: 9. Germline V gene data show CDR1 as MGHRA and CDR2 as YSYEKL. The CDR3 contains 16 residues. CDR3 in amino acids: CASSQDPGQGVRGYTF. CDR3 sequence (DNA): TGCGCCAGCAGCCAAGATCCCGGACAGGGGGTTAGGGGCTACACCTTC.

The J gene is TRBJ1-2, the V gene TRBV10-3, with TRBD1 matching 10 bases. V shed 1 base, J shed 7 bases, and the junction held 3 bases outside the gene matches. The CDR3 spans 14 residues. Germline V gene sequence: CDR1 ENHRY, CDR2 SYGVKD. In DNA, the CDR3 is TGTGCCATCAGTGAGTTTGACAGGGGGCCTGGCTACACCTTC. This encodes CAISEFDRGPGYTF.

This chain links TRBV25-1 with TRBJ2-5, with 11 bases matching TRBD2. The CDR3 extends over 17 amino acids. Germline CDR1 reads MGHDK; CDR2 reads SYGVNS. V gave up 3 bases and J gave up 4 bases; unmatched junction bases: 10. The CDR3 spells CASSDPPGLAGGETQYF. The CDR3 DNA reads TGTGCCAGCAGTGACCCCCCGGGGCTAGCGGGGGGAGAGACCCAGTACTTC.

The chain links TRBV5-1 to TRBJ2-2; D may be TRBD1 (6 bases). Trimming took 8 bases from V and 4 from J, leaving 15 bases between them. The V gene's germline CDR1 is SGHRS and CDR2 YFSETQ. The CDR3 runs to 14 residues. The CDR3 nucleotides are TGCGCCAGTACTATACAGGGTGGCACCGGGGAGCTGTTTTTT. Encoded protein: CASTIQGGTGELFF.

The chain uses TRBV7-3 and TRBJ1-1; D possibly corresponds to TRBD1 (6 bases). The V and J ends lost 4 bases and 5 bases respectively, with 14 bases between them. Germline V CDR1 and CDR2: SGHTA, FQGTGA. The CDR3 is 14 residues long. The CDR3 loop is CASSSTPGATEAFF. The CDR3 DNA reads as TGTGCCAGCAGCTCCACCCCAGGGGCAACTGAAGCTTTCTTT.

The rearrangement links TRBV5-8 to TRBJ2-3; tentative D call: TRBD1 (7 bases). CDR3 length: 12 amino acids. Germline V CDR1 and CDR2: SGHTS, YDEGEE. Trimming took off 9 bases at V and 8 bases at J, with 16 bases between the two ends. CDR3 protein: CAIPQGRGTQYF. The CDR3 nucleotides are TGTGCCATTCCACAGGGGCGGGGTACGCAGTATTTT.

Judged by abundance, this clone is medium-sized (0.01 to 0.1%). This chain uses TRBV10-3 with TRBJ1-1, with D possibly being TRBD1 (5 bases). V was clipped by 6 bases and J by 6 bases, with 17 bases between them. The V gene's germline CDR1 is ENHRY and CDR2 SYGVKD. This CDR3 contains 14 residues. The CDR3 DNA follows: TGTGCCATCAGCCCCCGGGAGGGACCCTCTGAAGCTTTCTTT. Amino acids: CAISPREGPSEAFF.

The chain has TRBV6-1 and TRBJ1-5; D not certain. From germline, CDR1 is MNHNS and CDR2 SASEGT. The ends were cut back, 10 bases at V and 1 base at J, with 17 bases in the middle. This CDR3 has 15 residues. The CDR3 nucleotides are TGTGCCACCCGAAGCGAGCTAGCGAGCAATCAGCCCCAGCATTTT. Protein: CATRSELASNQPQHF.